Listed below are T cell receptor beta chains from one sample, sequenced in a study of shared clonotypes between healthy human individuals. The protocol was immunoSEQ multiplex PCR, while the TCRdb copy is restricted to in-frame clones and leaves out a portion. Here the sample spans hundreds of thousands of clones, 55% to 75% being singletons. Sample: memory CD4+ T cells sorted from blood. The receptors stem from a woman aged 25 to 39 in good health. Both conserved end residues are part of each CDR3. A D gene is named only where the DNA matches it firmly. Only some rows state a clone size, as once, few, many or a class for expanded clones.

abundance: few
j_gene: TRBJ1-2
v_gene: TRBV28
d_gene: -
CDR3nt: TGTGCCAGCAGTCTCGCCACAGTTGGCTACACCTTC
CDR3aa: CASSLATVGYTF

abundance: once
j_gene: TRBJ1-4
v_gene: TRBV6-6
d_gene: -
CDR3nt: TGTGCCAGCAGTTGGACAGCCATTAATGAAAAACTGTTTTTT
CDR3aa: CASSWTAINEKLFF

abundance: -
j_gene: TRBJ2-7
v_gene: TRBV4-1
d_gene: TRBD1
CDR3nt: TGCGCCAGCAGCCACCGGACAGGCGGGCTTTACGAGCAGTACTTC
CDR3aa: CASSHRTGGLYEQYF

abundance: -
j_gene: TRBJ1-4
v_gene: TRBV5-8
d_gene: -
CDR3nt: TGTGCCAGCAGCTTGTTGGGGAGAATGAATGAAAAACTGTTTTTT
CDR3aa: CASSLLGRMNEKLFF

abundance: -
j_gene: TRBJ2-3
v_gene: TRBV5-1
d_gene: -
CDR3nt: TGCGCCAGCAGCCCCCACTCCGGGACTCACACAGATACGCAGTATTTT
CDR3aa: CASSPHSGTHTDTQYF

abundance: -
j_gene: TRBJ2-1
v_gene: TRBV7-9
d_gene: -
CDR3nt: TGTGCCAGCAGCTCAAGTTCCTACAATGAGCAGTTCTTC
CDR3aa: CASSSSSYNEQFF

abundance: -
j_gene: TRBJ2-7
v_gene: TRBV5-5
d_gene: -
CDR3nt: TGTGCCAGCAGCTCGGTTCTACAGGCTAAGGCCTACGAGCAGTACTTC
CDR3aa: CASSSVLQAKAYEQYF

abundance: -
j_gene: TRBJ1-5
v_gene: TRBV18
d_gene: -
CDR3nt: TGTGCCAGCTCACGGACGGTCAATCAGCCCCAGCATTTT
CDR3aa: CASSRTVNQPQHF

abundance: -
j_gene: TRBJ2-1
v_gene: TRBV6-5
d_gene: TRBD2
CDR3nt: TGTGCCAGCAGTTACTCACATAGCGGGAGAGGTAGTGAGCAGTTCTTC
CDR3aa: CASSYSHSGRGSEQFF

abundance: once
j_gene: TRBJ2-3
v_gene: TRBV5-1
d_gene: TRBD2
CDR3nt: TGCGCCAGCAGCTTAAGGAGCGGGAGTTCGCGAGATACGCAGTATTTT
CDR3aa: CASSLRSGSSRDTQYF

abundance: -
j_gene: TRBJ1-2
v_gene: TRBV5-4
d_gene: TRBD1
CDR3nt: TGTGCCAGCAGCTTGGGGGGACAGGGTGATGGCTACACCTTC
CDR3aa: CASSLGGQGDGYTF

abundance: -
j_gene: TRBJ1-2
v_gene: TRBV18
d_gene: TRBD1
CDR3nt: TGTGCCAGCTCACCACAGGGGGCAGATGGCTACACCTTC
CDR3aa: CASSPQGADGYTF

abundance: -
j_gene: TRBJ1-1
v_gene: TRBV19
d_gene: -
CDR3nt: TGTGCCAGTATGCAGCCTCTAAACACTGAAGCTTTCTTT
CDR3aa: CASMQPLNTEAFF

abundance: few
j_gene: TRBJ1-5
v_gene: TRBV28
d_gene: TRBD1
CDR3nt: TGTGCCAGCAGTTCGGCCGGGACCAGGGGGAGGGTTCAGCCCCAGCATTTT
CDR3aa: CASSSAGTRGRVQPQHF

abundance: -
j_gene: TRBJ2-5
v_gene: TRBV5-4
d_gene: -
CDR3nt: TGTGCCAGCAGCTTGACAGGGAGCCAGTGGGAGACCCAGTACTTC
CDR3aa: CASSLTGSQWETQYF

abundance: -
j_gene: TRBJ2-7
v_gene: TRBV6-5
d_gene: TRBD2
CDR3nt: TGTGCCAGCAGTTACGGGTTAGCGGGCTCCTACGAGCAGTACTTC
CDR3aa: CASSYGLAGSYEQYF

abundance: few
j_gene: TRBJ2-3
v_gene: TRBV30
d_gene: TRBD1
CDR3nt: TGTGCCTGGAGTGTGCGGCAGGGGGCTGATACGCAGTATTTT
CDR3aa: CAWSVRQGADTQYF

abundance: once
j_gene: TRBJ2-3
v_gene: TRBV7-9
d_gene: -
CDR3nt: TGTGCCAGCAGCTCAAGGCGTACTGGCACAGATACGCAGTATTTT
CDR3aa: CASSSRRTGTDTQYF

abundance: -
j_gene: TRBJ2-7
v_gene: TRBV6-5
d_gene: TRBD2
CDR3nt: TGTGCCAGCAGTTATCTAGCGGGAGTAGGGTACGAGCAGTACTTC
CDR3aa: CASSYLAGVGYEQYF

abundance: -
j_gene: TRBJ2-3
v_gene: TRBV10-3
d_gene: TRBD1
CDR3nt: TGTGCCATCAGTGAGTCGGACAGGGCAGATACGCAGTATTTT
CDR3aa: CAISESDRADTQYF

abundance: -
j_gene: TRBJ2-3
v_gene: TRBV5-1
d_gene: -
CDR3nt: TGCGCCAGCAGCGGTACCGGGACCCCTTTTAATACGCAGTATTTT
CDR3aa: CASSGTGTPFNTQYF

abundance: few
j_gene: TRBJ2-7
v_gene: TRBV19
d_gene: TRBD2
CDR3nt: TGTGCCAGTAGTAGGGGGGGGACTAGCGGGACCTACGAGCAGTACTTC
CDR3aa: CASSRGGTSGTYEQYF

abundance: -
j_gene: TRBJ2-1
v_gene: TRBV9
d_gene: -
CDR3nt: TGTGCCAGCAGCGTAGAACCGGTGTTAGTCGGGGGCAATGAGCAGTTCTTC
CDR3aa: CASSVEPVLVGGNEQFF

abundance: -
j_gene: TRBJ1-2
v_gene: TRBV6-4
d_gene: -
CDR3nt: TGTGCCAGCAGTGACAGCCCGACCGCTAACTATGGCTACACCTTC
CDR3aa: CASSDSPTANYGYTF

abundance: -
j_gene: TRBJ2-1
v_gene: TRBV29-1
d_gene: -
CDR3nt: TGCAGCAAACCACTCCGAAACAATGAGCAGTTCTTC
CDR3aa: CSKPLRNNEQFF